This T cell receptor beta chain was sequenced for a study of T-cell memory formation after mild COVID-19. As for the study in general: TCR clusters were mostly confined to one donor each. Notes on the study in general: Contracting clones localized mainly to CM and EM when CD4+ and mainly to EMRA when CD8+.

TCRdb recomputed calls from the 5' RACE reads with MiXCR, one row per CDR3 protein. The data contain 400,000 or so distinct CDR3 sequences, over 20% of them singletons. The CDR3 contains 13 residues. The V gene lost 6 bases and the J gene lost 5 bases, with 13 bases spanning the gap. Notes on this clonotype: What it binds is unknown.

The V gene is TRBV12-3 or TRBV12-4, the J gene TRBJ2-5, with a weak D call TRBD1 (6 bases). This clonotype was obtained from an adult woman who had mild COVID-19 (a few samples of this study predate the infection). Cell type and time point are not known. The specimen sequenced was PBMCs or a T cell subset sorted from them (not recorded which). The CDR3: CASSRSQGETQYF. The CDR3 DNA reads TGTGCCAGCAGCCGTTCCCAGGGGGAGACCCAGTACTTC.